This TCR beta chain is from a study of molecular identifiers for immune sequencing clone quantification. Study observations and caveats: Underestimation of highly expanded clone sizes could arise where identical TCR molecules share a barcode.

This clonotype was detected many times. The antigen remains unidentified. V lost 0 bases to trimming and J lost 3 bases; unmatched junction nucleotides: 1. This CDR3 region has 14 residues. Germline V lookup: CDR1 DFQATT, CDR2 SNEGSKA (reference sequence). Each CDR3 protein gets one entry after TCRdb re-called the PCR reads with MiXCR. Of over 90,000 distinct CDR3 sequences listed, around 37% are singletons. The chain links TRBV20-1 to TRBJ2-3; 9 nucleotides agree with TRBD2. The clonotype was recovered from a human donor in good health. Some libraries in this study had Jurkat cell RNA spiked in. The sequenced sample consisted of naive CD8+ T cells from blood, with Jurkat cell RNA spiked in. Subset described: FACS-sorted CD8+CD4-CCR7+CD45RA+ naive T cells. The CDR3 sequence is CSARDLAGTDTQYF. CDR3 DNA: TGCAGTGCTAGAGATCTAGCGGGGACAGATACGCAGTATTTT.